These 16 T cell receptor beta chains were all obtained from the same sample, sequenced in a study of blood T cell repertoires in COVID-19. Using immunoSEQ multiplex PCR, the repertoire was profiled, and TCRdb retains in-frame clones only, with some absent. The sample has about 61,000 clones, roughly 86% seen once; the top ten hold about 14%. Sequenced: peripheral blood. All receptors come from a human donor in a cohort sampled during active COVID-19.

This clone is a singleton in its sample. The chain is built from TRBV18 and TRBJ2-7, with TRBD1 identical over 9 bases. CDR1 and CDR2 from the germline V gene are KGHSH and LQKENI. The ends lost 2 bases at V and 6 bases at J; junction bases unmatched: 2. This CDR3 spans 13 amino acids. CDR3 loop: CASSPWTGVEQYF. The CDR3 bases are TGTGCCAGCTCACCATGGACAGGGGTCGAGCAGTACTTC.

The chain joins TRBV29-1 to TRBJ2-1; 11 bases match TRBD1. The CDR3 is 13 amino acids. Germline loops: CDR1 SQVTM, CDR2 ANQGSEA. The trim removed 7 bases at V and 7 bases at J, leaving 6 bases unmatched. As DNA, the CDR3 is TGCAGCGCTTGGACAGGGGGCGGGAATGAGCAGTTCTTC. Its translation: CSAWTGGGNEQFF.

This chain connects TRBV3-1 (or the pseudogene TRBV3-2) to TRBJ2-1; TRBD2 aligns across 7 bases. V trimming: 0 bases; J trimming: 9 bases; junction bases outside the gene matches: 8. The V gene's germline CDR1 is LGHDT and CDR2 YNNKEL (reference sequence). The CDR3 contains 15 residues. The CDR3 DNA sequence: TGTGCCAGCAGCCAAGATTCGGGAGGTCCCCGTGAGCAGTTCTTC. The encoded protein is CASSQDSGGPREQFF.

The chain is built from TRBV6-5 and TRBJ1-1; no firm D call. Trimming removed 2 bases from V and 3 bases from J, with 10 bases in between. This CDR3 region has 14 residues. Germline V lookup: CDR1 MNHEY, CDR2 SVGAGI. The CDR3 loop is CASSYPGEHTEAFF. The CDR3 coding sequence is TGTGCCAGCAGTTACCCCGGGGAGCACACTGAAGCTTTCTTT.

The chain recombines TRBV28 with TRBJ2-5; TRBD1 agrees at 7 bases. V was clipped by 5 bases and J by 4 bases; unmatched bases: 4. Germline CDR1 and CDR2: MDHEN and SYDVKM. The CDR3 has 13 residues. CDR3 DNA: TGTGCCAGCAGTGTCGGGACAGTAGAGACCCAGTACTTC. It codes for CASSVGTVETQYF.

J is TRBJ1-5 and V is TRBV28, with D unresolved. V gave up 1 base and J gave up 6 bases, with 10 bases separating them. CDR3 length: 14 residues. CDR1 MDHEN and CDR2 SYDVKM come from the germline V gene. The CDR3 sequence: CASSLSGKRQPQHF. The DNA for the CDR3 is TGTGCCAGCAGTTTATCGGGGAAGCGTCAGCCCCAGCATTTT.

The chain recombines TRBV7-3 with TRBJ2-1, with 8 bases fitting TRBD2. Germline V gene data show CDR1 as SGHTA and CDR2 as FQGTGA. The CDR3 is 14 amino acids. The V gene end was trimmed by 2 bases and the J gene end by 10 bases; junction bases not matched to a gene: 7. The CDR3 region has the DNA TGTGCCAGCAGCTTAGGCCTAGCGGGCAGGGAGCAGTTCTTC. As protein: CASSLGLAGREQFF.

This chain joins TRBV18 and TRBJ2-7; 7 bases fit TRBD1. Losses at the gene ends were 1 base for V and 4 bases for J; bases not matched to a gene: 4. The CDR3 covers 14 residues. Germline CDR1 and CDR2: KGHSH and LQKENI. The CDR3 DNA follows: TGTGCCAGCTCACCACGGCAGGGGGTTTACGAGCAGTACTTC. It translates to CASSPRQGVYEQYF.

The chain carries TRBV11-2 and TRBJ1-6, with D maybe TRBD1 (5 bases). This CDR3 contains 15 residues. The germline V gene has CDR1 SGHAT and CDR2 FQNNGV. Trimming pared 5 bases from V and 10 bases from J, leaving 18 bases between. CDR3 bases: TGTGCCAGCAGCCCACAACAGGATCGTCGCTCACCCCTCCACTTT. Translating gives CASSPQQDRRSPLHF.

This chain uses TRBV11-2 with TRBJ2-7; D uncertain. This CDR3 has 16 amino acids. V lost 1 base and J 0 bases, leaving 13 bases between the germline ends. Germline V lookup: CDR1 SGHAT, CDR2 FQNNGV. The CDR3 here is CASSLGGGGFSYEQYF. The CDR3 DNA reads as TGTGCCAGCAGCTTAGGAGGTGGCGGTTTCTCCTACGAGCAGTACTTC.

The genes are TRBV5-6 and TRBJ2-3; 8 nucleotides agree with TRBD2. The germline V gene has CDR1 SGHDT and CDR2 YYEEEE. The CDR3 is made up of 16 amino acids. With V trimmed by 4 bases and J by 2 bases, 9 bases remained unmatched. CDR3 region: CASSGRLLAATDTQYF. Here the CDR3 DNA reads TGTGCCAGCAGCGGCCGGTTACTAGCGGCCACAGATACGCAGTATTTT. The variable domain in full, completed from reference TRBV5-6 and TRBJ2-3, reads DAGVTQSPTHLIKTRGQQVTLRCSPKSGHDTVSWYQQALGQGPQFIFQYYEEEERQRGNFPDRFSGHQFPNYSSELNVNALLLGDSALYLCASSGRLLAATDTQYFGPGTRLTVL.

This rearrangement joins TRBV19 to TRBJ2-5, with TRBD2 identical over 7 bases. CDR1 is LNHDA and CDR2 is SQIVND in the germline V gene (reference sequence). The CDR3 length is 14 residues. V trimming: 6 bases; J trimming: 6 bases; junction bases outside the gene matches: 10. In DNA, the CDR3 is TGTGCCAGTAGGAATAGCGGGCCGCCGCAGACCCAGTACTTC. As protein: CASRNSGPPQTQYF.

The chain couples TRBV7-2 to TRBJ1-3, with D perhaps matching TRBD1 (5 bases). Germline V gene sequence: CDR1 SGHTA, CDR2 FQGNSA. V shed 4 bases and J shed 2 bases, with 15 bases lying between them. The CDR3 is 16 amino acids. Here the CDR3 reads CASSSMGGLPGNTIYF. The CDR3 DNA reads TGTGCCAGCAGCTCAATGGGGGGGTTACCTGGAAACACCATATATTTT.

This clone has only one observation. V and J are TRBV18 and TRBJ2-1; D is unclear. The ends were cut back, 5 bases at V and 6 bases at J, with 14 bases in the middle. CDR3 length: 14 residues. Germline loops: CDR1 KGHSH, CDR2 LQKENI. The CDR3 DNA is TGTGCCAGCTCATCGGCGGTTTCACCCAATGAGCAGTTCTTC. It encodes CASSSAVSPNEQFF.

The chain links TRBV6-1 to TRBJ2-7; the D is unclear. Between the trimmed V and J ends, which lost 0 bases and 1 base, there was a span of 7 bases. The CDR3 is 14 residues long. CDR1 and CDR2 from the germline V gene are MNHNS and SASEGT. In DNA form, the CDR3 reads TGTGCCAGCAGTGAAGCGTCGGGTTCCTACGAGCAGTACTTC. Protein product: CASSEASGSYEQYF.

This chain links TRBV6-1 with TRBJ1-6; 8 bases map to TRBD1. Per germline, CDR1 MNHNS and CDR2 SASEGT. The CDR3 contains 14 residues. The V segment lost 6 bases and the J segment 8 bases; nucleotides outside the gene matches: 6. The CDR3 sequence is CASSRQGMDSPLHF. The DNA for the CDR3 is TGTGCCAGCAGCCGACAGGGGATGGATTCACCCCTCCACTTT.